The next 19 T cell receptor beta chains were all read from a single sample in a study of blood T cells in healthy people across ages. A J-beta primer mix and a sample-barcoded 5' primer were used in a second PCR of roughly 7 to 12 cycles. Each CDR3 protein gets one entry after TCRdb re-called the 5' RACE reads with MiXCR. Of 700,000 or so distinct CDR3 sequences in the sample, 22% are singletons; the top ten hold about 22%. Material: blood. Receptor source: a man between 65 and 85 years old in good health.

The chain combines TRBV18 with TRBJ1-1, with D possibly being TRBD1 (5 bases). CDR3 length equals 15 residues. The V end was cut by 3 bases, the J end by 4 bases, with 15 bases between. CDR1 and CDR2 from the germline V gene are KGHSH and LQKENI. CDR3 nucleotides: TGTGCCAGCTCACCTTCCGCGACGAGGGGCACTGAAGCTTTCTTT. Translating gives CASSPSATRGTEAFF.

V is TRBV11-2 and J is TRBJ2-7, with TRBD1 matching over 7 bases. The V gene end was trimmed by 4 bases and the J gene end by 4 bases; junction bases not matched to a gene: 7. From germline, CDR1 is SGHAT and CDR2 FQNNGV. The CDR3 spans 14 residues. The CDR3 loop is CASSSWDSKYEQYF. The CDR3 bases are TGTGCCAGCAGCTCATGGGACAGTAAGTACGAGCAGTACTTC.

In this sample, this clonotype turned up many times. CDR3 sequence: CSVKTGTGEFYEQYF. In nucleotides, the CDR3 is TGCAGCGTTAAAACCGGGACAGGGGAATTCTACGAGCAGTACTTC. V is TRBV29-1 and J is TRBJ2-7, with TRBD1 matching 10 bases. This CDR3 has 15 amino acids. Trimming removed 5 bases from V and 3 bases from J; junction bases left unmatched: 10. Germline values: CDR1 SQVTM, CDR2 ANQGSEA.

A word on this clonotype: The conserved phenylalanine or tryptophan normally closing the CDR3 is absent here, so this likely arose from a read error. This chain connects TRBV20-1 to TRBJ2-3; 10 bases are shared with TRBD2. There are 15 residues in the CDR3. Germline loops: CDR1 DFQATT, CDR2 SNEGSKA (reference sequence). The trim removed 6 bases at V and 2 bases at J, leaving 8 bases unmatched. CDR3 DNA: TGCAGTGCCCTTGTTAGCGGGGGGAACACAGATACGCAGTATCTT. Its translation is CSALVSGGNTDTQYL.

For this clonotype: Relative to the germline gene, one junction end is altered; a read error may explain this. J is TRBJ2-7 and V is TRBV4-2; a weak D match, TRBD2 (6 bases). The germline V gene encodes CDR1 LGHNA and CDR2 YNFKEQ. This CDR3 spans 13 amino acids. CDR3 nucleotide sequence: TGTGCCAGCAGCCACTTAAACCGGGACTCGAAGTTCTTC. Translating it yields CASSHLNRDSKFF.

The CDR3 DNA reads as TGTGCCAGCAGCAAAAACACAGATACGCAGTATTTT. Translating it yields CASSKNTDTQYF. This chain uses TRBV9 with TRBJ2-3; D ambiguous. This CDR3 spans 12 amino acids. Per germline, CDR1 SGDLS and CDR2 YYNGEE. V was pared by 4 bases and J by 2 bases, with 5 bases between.

The chain has TRBV7-2 and TRBJ1-2; D unclear. CDR1 is SGHTA, CDR2 FQGNSA, per germline. Trimming pared 1 base from V and 3 bases from J, leaving 15 bases between. This CDR3 spans 16 amino acids. CDR3 nucleotides: TGTGCCAGCAGCTTAGAGACTACCAATCTCGACTATGGCTACACCTTC. It is translated as CASSLETTNLDYGYTF.

This chain connects TRBV19 to TRBJ1-5; perhaps TRBD1 as D (5 bases). Trimming shortened V by 5 bases and J by 6 bases, and 8 bases separated the two germline ends. This CDR3 region has 12 residues. Germline V CDR1 and CDR2: LNHDA, SQIVND (reference sequence). DNA for the CDR3: TGTGCCAGTAGTGGCGGGGCTCAGCCCCAGCATTTT. It translates to CASSGGAQPQHF. The whole variable domain, remainder taken from reference TRBV19 and TRBJ1-5, is DGGITQSPKYLFRKEGQNVTLSCEQNLNHDAMYWYRQDPGQGLRLIYYSQIVNDFQKGDIAEGYSVSREKKESFPLTVTSAQKNPTAFYLCASSGGAQPQHFGDGTRLSIL.

This clonotype was seen more than once but under ten times. J is TRBJ2-3 and V is TRBV11-2; 9 positions agree with TRBD2. Germline CDR1 and CDR2: SGHAT and FQNNGV. The CDR3 consists of 15 residues. The J segment lost 2 bases and the V segment lost 5 bases, leaving 5 bases of the junction unmatched. CDR3 sequence: CASSASGRHTDTQYF. In DNA form, the CDR3 reads TGTGCCAGCAGCGCAAGCGGGAGGCACACAGATACGCAGTATTTT.

CDR3 region: CSARKGGDSPYNSPLHF. CDR3 coding DNA: TGCAGTGCTAGGAAGGGAGGTGATAGTCCCTATAATTCACCCCTCCACTTT. The V and J genes are TRBV20-1 and TRBJ1-6; D remains ambiguous. This CDR3 comprises 17 residues. V lost 3 bases, J lost 2 bases, and 17 bases lay in between. The germline gives CDR1 DFQATT, CDR2 SNEGSKA (reference sequence).

The chain combines TRBV5-6 with TRBJ2-5; D is unclear. V lost 2 bases to trimming and J lost 0 bases, with 11 bases between them. Per the germline V gene, CDR1 is SGHDT and CDR2 is YYEEEE. The CDR3 contains 15 residues. In DNA, the CDR3 is TGTGCCAGCAGCTTCATCCCTAATAACCAAGAGACCCAGTACTTC. Its protein is CASSFIPNNQETQYF. Full variable domain (missing parts from reference TRBV5-6 and TRBJ2-5): DAGVTQSPTHLIKTRGQQVTLRCSPKSGHDTVSWYQQALGQGPQFIFQYYEEEERQRGNFPDRFSGHQFPNYSSELNVNALLLGDSALYLCASSFIPNNQETQYFGPGTRLLVL.

This clonotype was recorded a few times. This chain connects TRBV6-5 to TRBJ1-1; D call uncertain. CDR1 and CDR2 from the germline V gene are MNHEY and SVGAGI. The CDR3 spans 17 residues. Trimming cost V 2 bases and J 7 bases, with 23 bases left between them. The DNA of the CDR3 is TGTGCCAGCAGTTACGTTCCGAACCCCCTGGATTTCGGTGAAGCTTTCTTT. This sequence encodes CASSYVPNPLDFGEAFF.

The V call is TRBV28, the J call TRBJ1-4; D call uncertain. Germline-derived CDR1 and CDR2 are MDHEN and SYDVKM. Trimming took 6 bases from V and 9 from J, leaving 17 bases between them. The CDR3 length is 14 residues. This chain's CDR3 is CASSRRSGGKKLFF. Here the CDR3 DNA reads TGTGCCAGCAGCCGTCGCTCGGGTGGAAAAAAACTGTTTTTT.

This clonotype was detected a few times. The chain employs TRBV25-1 and TRBJ2-5; D unresolved. The J call may be in error: the DNA end matches TRBJ2-1 better. Germline V gene data show CDR1 as MGHDK and CDR2 as SYGVNS. This CDR3 is 14 amino acids long. Here the CDR3 reads CASKATLGKDEQFF. Here the CDR3 DNA reads TGTGCCAGTAAAGCTACCCTAGGTAAGGATGAGCAGTTCTTC.

This rearrangement joins TRBV6-1 to TRBJ1-5; 8 bases align to TRBD1. Germline V gene data show CDR1 as MNHNS and CDR2 as SASEGT. The CDR3 extends over 15 amino acids. V shed 5 bases and J 0 bases; nucleotides not matched to a gene: 3. The DNA for the CDR3 is TGTGCCAGCAGTACGGACAGGGCTAGCAATCAGCCCCAGCATTTT. Its translation is CASSTDRASNQPQHF.

DNA of the CDR3: TGTGCCACCAGTTGGGCTAGCGGGAGTAAGAATGAGCAGTTCTTC. Translation gives CATSWASGSKNEQFF. The V and J genes are TRBV24-1 and TRBJ2-1; 10 bases map to TRBD2. This CDR3 spans 15 amino acids. The germline CDR1 and CDR2 sequences are KGHDR and SFDVKD. The trim removed 6 bases at V and 7 bases at J, leaving 8 bases unmatched.

The gene calls are TRBV25-1 and TRBJ2-5; no reliable D call. CDR1 and CDR2 (germline): MGHDK, SYGVNS. V shed 0 bases and J shed 5 bases, with 10 bases lying between them. This CDR3 has 14 residues. The CDR3 reads CASSEYRSGETQYF. CDR3 nucleotide sequence: TGTGCCAGCAGTGAATATCGAAGTGGGGAGACCCAGTACTTC.

This clonotype was recorded a few times. This chain uses TRBV10-3 with TRBJ2-7, with D hard to call. This CDR3 comprises 12 residues. Germline CDR1 reads ENHRY; CDR2 reads SYGVKD. Trimming shortened V by 0 bases and J by 13 bases, and 13 bases separated the two germline ends. In nucleotides, the CDR3 is TGTGCCATCAGTGAGTCTCCGGCCACCCCATACTTC. This translates into CAISESPATPYF.

V gene TRBV5-5 combines with J gene TRBJ2-5; perhaps TRBD2 as D (5 bases). The J call could be wrong; TRBJ2-7 is a better fit for the DNA end. The CDR3 length is 17 residues. Germline V gene data show CDR1 as SGHKS and CDR2 as YYEKEE (reference sequence). CDR3 sequence: CASSTHLLVPGSYEQYV. In nucleotides, the CDR3 is TGTGCCAGCAGCACCCACCTACTAGTCCCTGGCTCCTACGAGCAGTACGTC.